The following is a T cell receptor (beta chain) sequence with its context. The source of the sample is a study of blood T cell repertoires in COVID-19. The method was immunoSEQ multiplex PCR; TCRdb's version includes in-frame clones alone and lacks a portion of them. The data contain about 330,000 clones, 92% of them singletons. This CDR3 region has 15 residues. Germline CDR1 MNHNY, CDR2 SVGAGI (reference sequence). Trimming pared 9 bases from V and 0 bases from J, leaving 14 bases between. The chain carries TRBV6-6 and TRBJ2-2; D is perhaps TRBD2 (5 bases). This sequence originates from a woman in her 30s who had recovered from COVID-19. The sample taken for sequencing was PBMCs or T cells enriched from blood (not recorded which). CDR3 protein: CASTGEQTNTGELFF. The DNA of the CDR3 is TGTGCCAGTACCGGGGAACAGACGAACACCGGGGAGCTGTTTTTT.